These 9 T cell receptor beta chains share one sample of origin, sequenced in a study of response to subunit inactivated influenza vaccine. TCRdb itself ran the RT-PCR reads through MiXCR, one entry per CDR3 protein. The sample contains fewer than 700,000 distinct CDR3 sequences, roughly 13% of which appear only once. This material consisted of PBMCs from blood, taken 40 to 50 days after vaccination. These receptors all stem from a man in his fifties or sixties who received an inactivated influenza vaccine.

This clonotype was picked up many times. This chain connects TRBV25-1 to TRBJ2-1, with a tentative D call TRBD2 (6 bases). Per the germline V gene, CDR1 is MGHDK and CDR2 is SYGVNS. The V and J ends lost 1 base and 7 bases respectively, with 17 bases between them. CDR3 length: 16 amino acids. This CDR3 reads CASSEWVSGLWNEQFF. CDR3 DNA sequence: TGTGCCAGCAGTGAATGGGTTAGCGGACTATGGAATGAGCAGTTCTTC.

As regards this clonotype: This may come from a read error, since a much larger clone is one base off. This chain joins TRBV4-1 and TRBJ2-1; D is uncertain. CDR3 length: 13 residues. Per germline, CDR1 MGHRA and CDR2 YSYEKL. The CDR3 here is CASSPISDNEQFF. The CDR3 DNA reads TGCGCCAGCAGCCCCATCTCCGACAATGAGCAGTTCTTC.

This clonotype occurred a few times. The genes are TRBV18 and TRBJ1-1; TRBD1 agrees at 9 bases. Per the germline V gene, CDR1 is KGHSH and CDR2 is LQKENI. The V gene end was trimmed by 7 bases and the J gene end by 5 bases; junction bases not matched to a gene: 8. The CDR3 contains 14 residues. CDR3: CASFQGQGLTEAFF. The CDR3 region has the DNA TGTGCCAGCTTTCAGGGACAGGGCTTAACTGAAGCTTTCTTT.

V is TRBV12-3 or TRBV12-4 and J is TRBJ2-3; a weak D match, TRBD1 (5 bases). This CDR3 has 15 residues. The ends were cut back, 3 bases at V and 0 bases at J, with 10 bases in the middle. The CDR3 loop is CASSFRESSTDTQYF. In DNA, the CDR3 is TGTGCCAGCAGTTTCAGGGAATCTAGCACAGATACGCAGTATTTT.

V usage is TRBV7-9 and J usage is TRBJ2-1; 8 nucleotides match TRBD2. Germline loops: CDR1 SEHNR, CDR2 FQNEAQ (reference sequence). The J segment lost 5 bases and the V segment lost 5 bases, leaving 8 bases of the junction unmatched. The CDR3 sequence is 15 residues long. DNA of the CDR3: TGTGCCAGCAGCAGTAGCGGGATTCGAAACAATGAGCAGTTCTTC. Protein: CASSSSGIRNNEQFF.

This clonotype came up many times. The chain's CDR3 is CATRFSGSSYNEQFF. CDR3 in DNA: TGTGCCACAAGGTTTAGCGGAAGCTCCTACAATGAGCAGTTCTTC. This chain links TRBV6-1 with TRBJ2-1, with TRBD2 as a possible D gene (6 bases). V lost 10 bases, J lost 0 bases, and 16 bases lay in between. From germline, CDR1 is MNHNS and CDR2 SASEGT. The CDR3 runs 15 residues.

This clonotype has a handful of counts. V and J are TRBV5-1 and TRBJ2-7; no clear D gene. This CDR3 region has 13 residues. The V gene lost 4 bases and the J gene lost 0 bases, with 8 bases spanning the gap. Per the germline V gene, CDR1 is SGHRS and CDR2 is YFSETQ. The CDR3, as DNA: TGCGCCAGCAGCCCCCTTAGCTCCTACGAGCAGTACTTC. Protein product: CASSPLSSYEQYF.

There are a few counts of this clonotype. The rearrangement links TRBV6-1 to TRBJ2-3; 8 bases map to TRBD2. The CDR3 has 15 residues. Looked up from germline, CDR1 is MNHNS and CDR2 is SASEGT. V was pared by 6 bases and J by 1 base, with 6 bases of the junction left unmatched. CDR3 in amino acids: CASRPTSGRTDTQYF. In nucleotides, the CDR3 is TGTGCCAGCAGACCAACTAGCGGTCGCACAGATACGCAGTATTTT.

This clonotype was observed a few times. The J gene is TRBJ1-1, the V gene TRBV11-2, with D unresolved. CDR1 and CDR2 from the germline V gene are SGHAT and FQNNGV. Trimming cost V 1 base and J 4 bases, with 7 bases left between them. This CDR3 contains 13 residues. CDR3 residues: CASSLVPRTEAFF. DNA for the CDR3: TGTGCCAGCAGCTTAGTTCCACGCACTGAAGCTTTCTTT. The full variable domain, completed using reference TRBV11-2 and TRBJ1-1, is EAGVAQSPRYKIIEKRQSVAFWCNPISGHATLYWYQQILGQGPKLLIQFQNNGVVDDSQLPKDRFSAERLKGVDSTLKIQPAKLEDSAVYLCASSLVPRTEAFFGQGTRLTVV.